This TCR beta chain derives from a study of T cells after yellow fever vaccination. The CDR3 has 18 residues. Per the germline V gene, CDR1 is SQVTM and CDR2 is ANQGSEA. J lost 0 bases, V lost 4 bases, and 12 bases had no gene match. TCRdb itself ran the 5' RACE reads through MiXCR, one entry per CDR3 protein. The repertoire holds about 320,000 distinct CDR3 sequences, with about 11% as singletons. The rearrangement joins TRBV29-1 to TRBJ2-6; 7 positions match TRBD1. Specimen: CD4+ T cells sorted from PBMCs, collected 45 days after the yellow fever booster vaccination. The receptor comes from a man younger than 30 who received the YFV17D yellow fever vaccine. The CDR3 sequence: CSVVGTAQTHSGANVLTF. CDR3 in DNA: TGCAGCGTTGTGGGGACAGCGCAGACCCACTCTGGGGCCAACGTCCTGACTTTC.